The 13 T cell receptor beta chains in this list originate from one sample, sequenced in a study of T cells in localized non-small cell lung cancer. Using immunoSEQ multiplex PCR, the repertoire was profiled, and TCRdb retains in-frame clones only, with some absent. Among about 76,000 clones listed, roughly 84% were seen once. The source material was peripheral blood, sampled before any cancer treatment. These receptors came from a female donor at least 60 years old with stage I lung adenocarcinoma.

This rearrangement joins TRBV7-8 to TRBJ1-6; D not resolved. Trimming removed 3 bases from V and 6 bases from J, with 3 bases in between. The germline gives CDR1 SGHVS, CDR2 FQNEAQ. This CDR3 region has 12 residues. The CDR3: CASSLSNSPLHF. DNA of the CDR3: TGTGCCAGCAGCTTGTCTAATTCACCCCTCCACTTT.

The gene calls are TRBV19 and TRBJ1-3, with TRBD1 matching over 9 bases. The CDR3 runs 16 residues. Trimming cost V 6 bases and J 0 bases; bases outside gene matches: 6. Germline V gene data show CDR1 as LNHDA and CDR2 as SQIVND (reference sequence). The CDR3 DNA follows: TGTGCCAGTAGCCCAGGGACAGGGAACTCTGGAAACACCATATATTTT. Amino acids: CASSPGTGNSGNTIYF.

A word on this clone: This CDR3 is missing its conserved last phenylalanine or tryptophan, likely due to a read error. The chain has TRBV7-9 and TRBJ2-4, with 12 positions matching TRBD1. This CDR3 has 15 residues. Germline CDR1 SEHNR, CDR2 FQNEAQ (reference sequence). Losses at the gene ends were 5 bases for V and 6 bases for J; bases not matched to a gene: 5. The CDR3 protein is CASSTGQGAVNIQYL. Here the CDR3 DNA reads TGTGCCAGCAGCACGGGACAGGGGGCTGTAAACATTCAGTACCTC.

The CDR3: CASSRPTGIRQYF. The CDR3 DNA sequence: TGTGCCAGCAGTCGCCCGACAGGGATCAGGCAGTACTTC. V and J are TRBV6-1 and TRBJ2-7; 7 bases map to TRBD1. The CDR3 length is 13 residues. In germline, CDR1 is MNHNS, CDR2 SASEGT. J gave up 9 bases and V 5 bases, and 10 bases lay outside the gene matches.

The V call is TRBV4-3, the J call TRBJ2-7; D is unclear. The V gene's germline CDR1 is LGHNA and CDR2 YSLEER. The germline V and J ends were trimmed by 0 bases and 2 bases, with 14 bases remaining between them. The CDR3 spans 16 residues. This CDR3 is CASSQDWQGPPYEQYF. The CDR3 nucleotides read TGCGCCAGCAGCCAAGATTGGCAAGGTCCCCCCTACGAGCAGTACTTC.

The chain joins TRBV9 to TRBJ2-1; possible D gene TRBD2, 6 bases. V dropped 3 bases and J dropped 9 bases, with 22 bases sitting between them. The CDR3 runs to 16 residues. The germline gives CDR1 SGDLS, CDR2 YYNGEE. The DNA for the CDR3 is TGTGCCAGCAGCGCTACCCCTACGGGAGTTATCGGTGAGCAGTTCTTC. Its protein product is CASSATPTGVIGEQFF.

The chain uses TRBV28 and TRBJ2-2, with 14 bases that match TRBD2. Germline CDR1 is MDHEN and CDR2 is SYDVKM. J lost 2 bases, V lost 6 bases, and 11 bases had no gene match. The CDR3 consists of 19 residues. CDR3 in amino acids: CASRFSRGLAGENTGELFF. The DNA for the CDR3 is TGTGCCAGCAGGTTCTCCCGGGGACTAGCGGGAGAAAACACCGGGGAGCTGTTTTTT.

The CDR3 DNA follows: TGCAGCGTTGAAGTACCGGGACAGGCAAGCTACACCTTC. This gives the protein CSVEVPGQASYTF. The chain has TRBV29-1 and TRBJ1-2; 8 positions agree with TRBD1. This CDR3 is 13 amino acids long. After removal of 1 base from V and 9 bases from J, the junction contained 7 bases not matched to a gene. Germline assignment: CDR1 SQVTM and CDR2 ANQGSEA.

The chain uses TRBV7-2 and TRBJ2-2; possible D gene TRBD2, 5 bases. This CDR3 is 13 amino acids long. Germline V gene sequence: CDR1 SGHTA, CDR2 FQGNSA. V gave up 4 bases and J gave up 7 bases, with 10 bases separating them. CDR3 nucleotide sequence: TGTGCCAGCAGCTCCGCGGGTTTCGGGGAGCTGTTTTTT. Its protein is CASSSAGFGELFF.

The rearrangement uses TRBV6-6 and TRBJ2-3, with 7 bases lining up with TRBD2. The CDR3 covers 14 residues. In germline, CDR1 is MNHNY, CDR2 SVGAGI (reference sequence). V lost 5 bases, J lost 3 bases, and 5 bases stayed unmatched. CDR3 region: CASSTGTTTDTQYF. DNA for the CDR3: TGTGCCAGCAGTACCGGGACTACTACAGATACGCAGTATTTT.

Here the CDR3 DNA reads TGTGCCAGCAGCAGAAACCGGGACTCCTACGAGCAGTACTTC. Encoded protein: CASSRNRDSYEQYF. The chain carries TRBV11-1 and TRBJ2-7; a possible D gene is TRBD2 (5 bases). Per the germline V gene, CDR1 is SGHAT and CDR2 is FQDESV (reference sequence). The CDR3 covers 14 residues. V shed 5 bases and J shed 0 bases, with 11 bases lying between them.

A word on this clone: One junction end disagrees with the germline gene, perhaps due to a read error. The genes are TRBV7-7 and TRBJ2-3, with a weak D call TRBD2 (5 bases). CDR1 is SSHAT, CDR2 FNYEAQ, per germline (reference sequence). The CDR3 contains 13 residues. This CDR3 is CASSLAPTDTQYF. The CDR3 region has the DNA TGTGCTAGCAGCTTAGCGCCCACAGATACGCAGTATTTT.

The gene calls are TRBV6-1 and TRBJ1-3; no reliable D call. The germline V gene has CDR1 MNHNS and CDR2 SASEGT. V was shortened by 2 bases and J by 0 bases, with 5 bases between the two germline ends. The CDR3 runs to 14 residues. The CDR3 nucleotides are TGTGCCAGCAGTGAACTTTACTCTGGAAACACCATATATTTT. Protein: CASSELYSGNTIYF.